Presented here are 14 T cell receptor beta chains from one specimen sequenced in a study of blood T cell repertoires in COVID-19. The repertoire was sequenced with immunoSEQ multiplex PCR; TCRdb's copy has only in-frame clones and lacks some. Of 85,000 to 95,000 clones listed, about two thirds are singletons. The source material was peripheral blood. These receptors were taken from an elderly woman with acute or convalescent COVID-19.

Only a few counts were recorded for this clone. The chain has TRBV20-1 and TRBJ1-1, with D perhaps TRBD1 (6 bases). Germline values: CDR1 DFQATT, CDR2 SNEGSKA (reference sequence). Trimming removed 6 bases at V and 8 bases at J, with 10 bases between. This CDR3 contains 10 residues. CDR3 protein: CSAYREEAFF. The CDR3 nucleotides are TGCAGTGCCTACAGGGAGGAAGCTTTCTTT.

The chain recombines TRBV6-1 with TRBJ1-2; D call uncertain. Per germline, CDR1 MNHNS and CDR2 SASEGT. The CDR3 extends over 13 amino acids. The ends were cut back, 3 bases at V and 2 bases at J, with 7 bases in the middle. The CDR3 protein is CASSEFGNYGYTF. The CDR3 coding sequence is TGTGCCAGCAGTGAGTTTGGCAACTATGGCTACACCTTC.

In nucleotides, the CDR3 is TGTGCCAGCTCACTACCAGCGGCGGGGAAAGCTTTCTTT. Its protein product is CASSLPAAGKAFF. This chain uses TRBV18 with TRBJ1-1; no clear D. The V end was cut by 4 bases, the J end by 9 bases, with 15 bases between. This CDR3 contains 13 residues. Germline V gene sequence: CDR1 KGHSH, CDR2 LQKENI.

There are a few counts of this clone. The rearrangement links TRBV20-1 to TRBJ2-2, with 8 bases matching TRBD2. V lost 3 bases, J lost 2 bases, and 8 bases stayed unmatched. This CDR3 contains 16 residues. Germline V lookup: CDR1 DFQATT, CDR2 SNEGSKA (reference sequence). The CDR3 coding sequence is TGCAGTGCTAGTTCCACTAGCGGAGCTAACACCGGGGAGCTGTTTTTT. Protein: CSASSTSGANTGELFF.

The chain uses TRBV5-1 and TRBJ1-4; D not resolved. V shed 0 bases and J shed 6 bases, with 9 bases lying between them. CDR1 SGHRS and CDR2 YFSETQ come from the germline V gene. CDR3 length: 14 amino acids. Written as DNA, the CDR3 is TGCGCCAGCAGCTTGGCCCTCGGGGATGAAAAACTGTTTTTT. This codes for CASSLALGDEKLFF.

The chain uses TRBV27 and TRBJ1-6, with no clear D. Looked up from germline, CDR1 is MNHEY and CDR2 is SMNVEV (reference sequence). V was pared by 5 bases and J by 1 base, with 12 bases between. The CDR3 sequence is 16 residues long. CDR3 loop: CASSPFSGSYNSPLHF. The CDR3, as DNA: TGTGCCAGCAGTCCCTTCTCGGGATCCTATAATTCACCCCTCCACTTT.

The V call is TRBV7-9, the J call TRBJ1-2; a possible D gene is TRBD1 (6 bases). This CDR3 is 13 amino acids long. From germline, CDR1 is SEHNR and CDR2 FQNEAQ (reference sequence). Trimming removed 1 base at V and 4 bases at J, with 7 bases between. CDR3 DNA sequence: TGTGCCAGCAGCTTAGGGACAGCCTATGGCTACACCTTC. Translated, it gives CASSLGTAYGYTF.

The chain joins TRBV3-1 (or the pseudogene TRBV3-2) to TRBJ2-3, with D perhaps TRBD2 (6 bases). The CDR3 runs to 17 residues. Germline V gene lookup returns CDR1 LGHDT and CDR2 YNNKEL (reference sequence). Trimming removed 4 bases from V and 0 bases from J, with 17 bases in between. CDR3 sequence (DNA): TGTGCCAGCAGCCTAAGACCTGGAGGGGCGAGCACAGATACGCAGTATTTT. Its translation: CASSLRPGGASTDTQYF.

This clone has just a few counts. The chain is built from TRBV6-2 or TRBV6-3 and TRBJ2-1; TRBD2 aligns across 9 bases. Trimming removed 6 bases from V and 4 bases from J; junction bases left unmatched: 13. Looked up from germline, CDR1 is MNHEY and CDR2 is SVGEGT. The CDR3 length is 17 residues. Here the CDR3 reads CASSPRRGGAVYNEQFF. CDR3 coding DNA: TGTGCCAGCAGCCCCCGACGCGGGGGGGCGGTTTACAATGAGCAGTTCTTC.

This clone was detected ten times or more. The chain employs TRBV28 and TRBJ2-7, with D perhaps matching TRBD1 (5 bases). Trimming left V 3 bases short and J 6 bases short, with 18 bases between. The CDR3 length is 15 residues. Germline V CDR1 and CDR2: MDHEN, SYDVKM. CDR3 region: CASSLVVTRVGEQYF. The CDR3 bases are TGTGCCAGCAGTTTGGTCGTGACCAGGGTGGGCGAGCAGTACTTC.

This sequence joins TRBV3-1 (or the pseudogene TRBV3-2) and TRBJ2-3; weak D call: TRBD1 (6 bases). Germline CDR1 LGHDT, CDR2 YNNKEL (reference sequence). The CDR3 is made up of 15 amino acids. Trimming left V 4 bases short and J 5 bases short, with 16 bases between. The CDR3 is CASSRGLARRDTQYF. The CDR3 bases are TGTGCCAGCAGCCGGGGGCTAGCTCGTCGAGATACGCAGTATTTT.

This clone was seen a handful of times. This chain's CDR3 is CASSPGRNTGELFF. Here the CDR3 DNA reads TGTGCCAGCTCACCAGGGCGGAACACCGGGGAGCTGTTTTTT. The rearrangement joins TRBV18 to TRBJ2-2; no reliable D call. Trimming removed 2 bases from V and 1 base from J, with 5 bases in between. Germline CDR1 reads KGHSH; CDR2 reads LQKENI. This CDR3 is built from 14 residues.

The gene calls are TRBV20-1 and TRBJ2-5; unclear D gene. The germline V and J ends were trimmed by 6 bases and 4 bases, with 6 bases remaining between them. The germline V gene has CDR1 DFQATT and CDR2 SNEGSKA (reference sequence). The CDR3 is 10 residues long. In nucleotides, the CDR3 is TGCAGTGCCCTTGTAGAGACCCAGTACTTC. Translating gives CSALVETQYF.

This clone was detected once. The rearrangement uses TRBV18 and TRBJ2-7; 7 nucleotides agree with TRBD1. The V segment lost 4 bases and the J segment 5 bases; nucleotides outside the gene matches: 5. Germline V gene sequence: CDR1 KGHSH, CDR2 LQKENI. The CDR3 is 13 residues long. This CDR3 reads CASSLTGLDEQYF. The DNA for the CDR3 is TGTGCCAGCTCACTGACAGGGCTCGACGAGCAGTACTTC.